This TCR beta chain originates from a study of blood T cell repertoires in COVID-19. As for the study in general: The analysed material was cDNA or gDNA that came from T cells, B-cell-depleted T cells, or PBMCs.

Assay: immunoSEQ multiplex PCR; the TCRdb copy retains only in-frame clones and omits some. In the table there are about 120,000 clones, about 85% of which are singletons. The V gene's germline CDR1 is KGHSH and CDR2 LQKENI. This CDR3 contains 13 residues. V was pared by 2 bases and J by 3 bases, with 7 bases between. This sequence was found in a man aged 35-49 years with acute or convalescent COVID-19. What was sequenced was peripheral blood. This chain uses TRBV18 with TRBJ2-5; tentative D call: TRBD1 (5 bases). CDR3 region: CASSPIREETQYF. DNA of the CDR3: TGTGCCAGCTCACCAATCAGGGAAGAGACCCAGTACTTC.